This TCR beta chain is from a study of T-cell memory formation after mild COVID-19. Study summary: TCR clusters mostly belonged to single donors. General study points: The pre-infection memory compartment contained some responding clones, suggesting cross-reactive memory joined.

Germline CDR1 and CDR2: SNHLY and FYNNEI. The CDR3 sequence is 12 residues long. A remark on this clonotype: Its antigen is still unknown. The junction does not match germline at one end; this may be a read error.

TCRdb recomputed calls from the 5' RACE reads with MiXCR, one row per CDR3 protein. The table includes around 530,000 distinct CDR3 sequences, less than 25% detected once. The specimen sequenced was PBMCs or a T cell subset sorted from them (not recorded which). The TCR originated in an adult woman who had mild COVID-19 (a few samples of this study predate the infection). Cell type and time point are not known. V is TRBV2 and J is TRBJ2-7, with D possibly being TRBD2 (6 bases). The CDR3 sequence is CASSAEFGPGGF. The CDR3 DNA reads TGTGCCAGCAGTGCTGAGTTTGGGCCCGGGGGCTTC.